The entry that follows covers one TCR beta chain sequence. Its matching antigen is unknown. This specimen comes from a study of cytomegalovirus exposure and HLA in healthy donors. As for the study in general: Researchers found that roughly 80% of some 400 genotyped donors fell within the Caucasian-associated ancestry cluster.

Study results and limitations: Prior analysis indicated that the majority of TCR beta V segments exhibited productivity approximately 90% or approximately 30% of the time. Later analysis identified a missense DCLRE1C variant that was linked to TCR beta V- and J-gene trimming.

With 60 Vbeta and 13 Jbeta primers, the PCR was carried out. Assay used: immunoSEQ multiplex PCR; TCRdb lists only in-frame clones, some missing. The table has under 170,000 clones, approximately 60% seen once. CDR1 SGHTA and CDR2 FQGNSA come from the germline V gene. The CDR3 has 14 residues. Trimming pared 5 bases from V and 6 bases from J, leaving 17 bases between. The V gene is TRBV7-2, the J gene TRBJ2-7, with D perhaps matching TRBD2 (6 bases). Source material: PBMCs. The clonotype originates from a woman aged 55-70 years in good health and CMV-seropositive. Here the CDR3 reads CASSPVAGWPEQYF. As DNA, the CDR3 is TGTGCCAGCAGCCCCGTGGCGGGATGGCCCGAGCAGTACTTC.